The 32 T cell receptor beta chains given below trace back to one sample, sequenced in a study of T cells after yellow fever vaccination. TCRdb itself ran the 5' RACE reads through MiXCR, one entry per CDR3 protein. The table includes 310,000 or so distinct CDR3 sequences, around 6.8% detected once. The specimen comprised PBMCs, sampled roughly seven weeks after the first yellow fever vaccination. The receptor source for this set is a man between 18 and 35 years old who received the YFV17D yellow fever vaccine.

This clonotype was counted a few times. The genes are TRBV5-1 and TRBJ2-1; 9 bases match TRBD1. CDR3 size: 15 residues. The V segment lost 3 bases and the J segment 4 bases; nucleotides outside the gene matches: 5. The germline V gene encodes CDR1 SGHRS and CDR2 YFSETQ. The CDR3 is CASSSGQGYYNEQFF. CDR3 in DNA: TGCGCCAGCAGCTCGGGACAGGGTTATTACAATGAGCAGTTCTTC.

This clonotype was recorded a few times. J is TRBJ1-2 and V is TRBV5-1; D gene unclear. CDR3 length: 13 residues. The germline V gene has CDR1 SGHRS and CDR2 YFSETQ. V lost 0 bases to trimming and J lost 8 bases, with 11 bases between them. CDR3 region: CASSLDLPNGYTF. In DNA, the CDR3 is TGCGCCAGCAGCTTGGATCTGCCGAACGGCTACACCTTC.

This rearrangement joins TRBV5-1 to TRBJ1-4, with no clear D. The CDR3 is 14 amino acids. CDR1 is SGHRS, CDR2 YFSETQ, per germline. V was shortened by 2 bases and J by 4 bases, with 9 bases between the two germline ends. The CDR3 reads CASSFADGNEKLFF. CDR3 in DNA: TGCGCCAGCAGCTTCGCGGACGGTAATGAAAAACTGTTTTTT.

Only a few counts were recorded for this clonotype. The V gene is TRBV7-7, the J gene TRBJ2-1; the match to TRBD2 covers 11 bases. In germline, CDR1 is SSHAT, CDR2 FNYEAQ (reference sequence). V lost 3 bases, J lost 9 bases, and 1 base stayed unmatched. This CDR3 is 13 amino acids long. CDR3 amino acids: CASSFSGGAEQFF. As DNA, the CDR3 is TGTGCCAGCAGCTTTAGCGGGGGGGCTGAGCAGTTCTTC.

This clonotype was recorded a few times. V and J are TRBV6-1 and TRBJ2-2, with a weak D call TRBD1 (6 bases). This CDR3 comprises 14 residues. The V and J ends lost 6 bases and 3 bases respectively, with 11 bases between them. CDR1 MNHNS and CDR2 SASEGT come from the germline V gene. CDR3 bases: TGTGCCAGCAGCCACAGGGTTGACACCGGGGAGCTGTTTTTT. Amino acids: CASSHRVDTGELFF.

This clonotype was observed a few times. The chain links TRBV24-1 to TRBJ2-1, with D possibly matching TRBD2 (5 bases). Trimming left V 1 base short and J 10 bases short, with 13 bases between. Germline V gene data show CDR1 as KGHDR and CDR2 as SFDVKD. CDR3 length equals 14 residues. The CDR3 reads CATSDLNPAGEQFF. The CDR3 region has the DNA TGTGCCACCAGTGATTTAAACCCTGCGGGCGAGCAGTTCTTC.

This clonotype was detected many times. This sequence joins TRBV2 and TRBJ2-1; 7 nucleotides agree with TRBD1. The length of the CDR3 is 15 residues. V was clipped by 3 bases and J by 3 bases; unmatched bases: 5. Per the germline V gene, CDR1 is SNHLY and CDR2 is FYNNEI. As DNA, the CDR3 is TGTGCCAGCAGTGACTCTCCAGGGGGCTACAATGAGCAGTTCTTC. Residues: CASSDSPGGYNEQFF. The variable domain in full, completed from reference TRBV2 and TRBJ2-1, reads EPEVTQTPSHQVTQMGQEVILRCVPISNHLYFYWYRQILGQKVEFLVSFYNNEISEKSEIFDDQFSVERPDGSNFTLKIRSTKLEDSAMYFCASSDSPGGYNEQFFGPGTRLTVL.

The CDR3 DNA reads as TGCAGTGCCAGTGGGGGGATTGGGCAGCCCCAGCATTTT. Translated, it gives CSASGGIGQPQHF. The chain is built from TRBV20-1 and TRBJ1-5, with TRBD1 as a possible D gene (5 bases). The ends were cut back, 6 bases at V and 7 bases at J, with 16 bases in the middle. The CDR3 covers 13 residues. The germline gives CDR1 DFQATT, CDR2 SNEGSKA (reference sequence).

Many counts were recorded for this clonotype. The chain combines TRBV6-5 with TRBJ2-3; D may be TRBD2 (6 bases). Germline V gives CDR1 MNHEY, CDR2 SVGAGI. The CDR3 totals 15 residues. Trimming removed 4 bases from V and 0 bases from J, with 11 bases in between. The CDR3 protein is CASSSGTASTDTQYF. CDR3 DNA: TGTGCCAGCAGTTCTGGGACTGCGAGCACAGATACGCAGTATTTT.

This CDR3 reads CASKSWAGENIQYF. DNA of the CDR3: TGTGCCAGTAAGAGCTGGGCAGGGGAAAACATTCAGTACTTC. J is TRBJ2-4 and V is TRBV19; the D gene is possibly TRBD1 (6 bases). The CDR3 sequence is 14 residues long. Germline lookup yields CDR1 LNHDA and CDR2 SQIVND (reference sequence). V was trimmed by 7 bases and J by 5 bases, leaving 15 bases between them.

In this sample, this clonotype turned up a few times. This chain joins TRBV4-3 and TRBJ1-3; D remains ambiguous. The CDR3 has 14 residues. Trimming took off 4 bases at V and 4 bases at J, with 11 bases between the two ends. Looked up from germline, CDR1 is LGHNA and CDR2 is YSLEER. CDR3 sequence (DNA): TGCGCCAGCAGCCCGCACCGCGGCGGAAACACCATATATTTT. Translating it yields CASSPHRGGNTIYF.

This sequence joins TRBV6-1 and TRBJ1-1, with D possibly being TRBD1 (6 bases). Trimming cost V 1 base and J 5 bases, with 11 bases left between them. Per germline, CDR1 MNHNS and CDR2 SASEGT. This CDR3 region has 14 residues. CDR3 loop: CASSEVRGETEAFF. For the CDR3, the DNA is TGTGCCAGCAGTGAAGTGAGGGGGGAAACTGAAGCTTTCTTT.

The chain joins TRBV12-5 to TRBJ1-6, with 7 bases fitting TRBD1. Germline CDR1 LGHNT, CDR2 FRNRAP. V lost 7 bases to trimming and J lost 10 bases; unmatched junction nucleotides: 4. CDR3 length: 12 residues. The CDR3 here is CASDRGRSPLHF. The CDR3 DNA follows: TGTGCTAGTGACAGGGGTCGGTCACCCCTCCACTTT.

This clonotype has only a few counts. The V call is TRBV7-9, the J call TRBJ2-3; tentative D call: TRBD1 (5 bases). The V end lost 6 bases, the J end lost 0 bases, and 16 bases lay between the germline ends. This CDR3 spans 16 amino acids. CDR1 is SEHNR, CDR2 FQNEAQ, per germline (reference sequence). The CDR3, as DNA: TGTGCCAGCAGTGCCGGTTTAGGGGCGAGCACAGATACGCAGTATTTT. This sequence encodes CASSAGLGASTDTQYF. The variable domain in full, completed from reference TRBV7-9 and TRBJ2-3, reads DTGVSQNPRHKITKRGQNVTFRCDPISEHNRLYWYRQTLGQGPEFLTYFQNEAQLEKSRLLSDRFSAERPKGSFSTLEIQRTEQGDSAMYLCASSAGLGASTDTQYFGPGTRLTVL.

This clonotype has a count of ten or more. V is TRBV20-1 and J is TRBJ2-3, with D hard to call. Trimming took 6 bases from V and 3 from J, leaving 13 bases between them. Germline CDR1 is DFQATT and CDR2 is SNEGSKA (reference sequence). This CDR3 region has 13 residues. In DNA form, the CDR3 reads TGCAGTGCCCCGCCCTTCAGGACAGATACGCAGTATTTT. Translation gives CSAPPFRTDTQYF.

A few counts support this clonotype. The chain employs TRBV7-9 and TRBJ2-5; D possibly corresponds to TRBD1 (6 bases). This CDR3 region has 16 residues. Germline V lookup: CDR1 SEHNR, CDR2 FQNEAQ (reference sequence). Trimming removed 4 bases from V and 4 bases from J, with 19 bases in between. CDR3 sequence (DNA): TGTGCCAGCAGCTACAATACCGGGACACAAGGAGAGACCCAGTACTTC. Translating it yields CASSYNTGTQGETQYF.

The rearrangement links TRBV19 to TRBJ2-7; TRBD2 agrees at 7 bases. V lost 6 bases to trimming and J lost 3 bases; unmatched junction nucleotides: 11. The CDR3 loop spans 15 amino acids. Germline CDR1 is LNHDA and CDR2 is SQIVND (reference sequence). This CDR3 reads CASRDERGPVYEQYF. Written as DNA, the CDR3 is TGTGCCAGTAGGGATGAGCGGGGCCCGGTCTACGAGCAGTACTTC.

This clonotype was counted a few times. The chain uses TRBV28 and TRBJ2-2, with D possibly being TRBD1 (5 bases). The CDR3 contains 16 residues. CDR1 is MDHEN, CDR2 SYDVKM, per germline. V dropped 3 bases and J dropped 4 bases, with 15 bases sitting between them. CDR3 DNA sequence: TGTGCCAGCAGTTTCCCCGACAGTTCGGGCACCGGGGAGCTGTTTTTT. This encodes CASSFPDSSGTGELFF.

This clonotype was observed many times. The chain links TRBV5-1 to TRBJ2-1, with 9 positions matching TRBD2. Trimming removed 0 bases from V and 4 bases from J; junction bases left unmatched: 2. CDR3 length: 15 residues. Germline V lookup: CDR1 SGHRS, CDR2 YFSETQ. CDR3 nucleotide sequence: TGCGCCAGCAGCTTGGGGCGGGGGGGATACAATGAGCAGTTCTTC. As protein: CASSLGRGGYNEQFF.

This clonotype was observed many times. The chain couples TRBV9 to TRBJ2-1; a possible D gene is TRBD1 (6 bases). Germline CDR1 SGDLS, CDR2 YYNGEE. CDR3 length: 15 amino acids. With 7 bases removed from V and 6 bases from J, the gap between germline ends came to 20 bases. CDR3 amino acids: CASAPPGVMVNEQFF. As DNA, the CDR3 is TGTGCCAGCGCCCCTCCAGGGGTGATGGTCAATGAGCAGTTCTTC.

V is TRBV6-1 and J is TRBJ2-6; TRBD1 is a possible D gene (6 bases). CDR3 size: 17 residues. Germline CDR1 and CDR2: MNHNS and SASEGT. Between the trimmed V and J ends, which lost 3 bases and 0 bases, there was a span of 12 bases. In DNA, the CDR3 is TGTGCCAGCAGTGACACCGGGACAATCTCTGGGGCCAACGTCCTGACTTTC. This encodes CASSDTGTISGANVLTF.

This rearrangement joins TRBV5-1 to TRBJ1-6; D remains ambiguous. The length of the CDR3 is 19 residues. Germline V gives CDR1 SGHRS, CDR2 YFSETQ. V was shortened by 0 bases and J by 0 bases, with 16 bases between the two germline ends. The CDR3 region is CASSLGAALGGSYNSPLHF. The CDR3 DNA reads TGCGCCAGCAGCTTGGGGGCGGCTCTGGGAGGCTCCTATAATTCACCCCTCCACTTT.

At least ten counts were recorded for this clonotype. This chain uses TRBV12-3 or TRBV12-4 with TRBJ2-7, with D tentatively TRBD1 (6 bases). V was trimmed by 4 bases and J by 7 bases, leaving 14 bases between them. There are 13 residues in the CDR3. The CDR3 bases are TGTGCCAGCAGTTCAGGGGTCGTGTCGGAGCAGTACTTC. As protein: CASSSGVVSEQYF.

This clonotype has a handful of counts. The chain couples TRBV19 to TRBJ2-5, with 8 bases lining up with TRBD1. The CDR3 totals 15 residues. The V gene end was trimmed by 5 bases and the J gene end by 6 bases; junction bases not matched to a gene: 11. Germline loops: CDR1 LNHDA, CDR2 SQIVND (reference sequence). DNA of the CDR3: TGTGCCAGTAGTCAGCCGGGACAGGTCACACAGACCCAGTACTTC. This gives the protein CASSQPGQVTQTQYF.

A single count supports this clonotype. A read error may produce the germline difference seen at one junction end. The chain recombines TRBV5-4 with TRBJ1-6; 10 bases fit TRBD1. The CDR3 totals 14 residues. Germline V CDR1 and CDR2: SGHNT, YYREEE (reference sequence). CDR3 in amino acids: CASSFSGSGQGIDF. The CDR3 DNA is TGTGCCAGCAGCTTTAGTGGATCGGGACAGGGGATCGACTTT.

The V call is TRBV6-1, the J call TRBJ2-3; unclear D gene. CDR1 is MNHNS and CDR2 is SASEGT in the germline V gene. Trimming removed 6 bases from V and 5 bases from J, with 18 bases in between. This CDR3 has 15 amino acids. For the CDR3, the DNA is TGTGCCAGCAGCCAAATTCTTGGTATGGGAGATACGCAGTATTTT. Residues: CASSQILGMGDTQYF.

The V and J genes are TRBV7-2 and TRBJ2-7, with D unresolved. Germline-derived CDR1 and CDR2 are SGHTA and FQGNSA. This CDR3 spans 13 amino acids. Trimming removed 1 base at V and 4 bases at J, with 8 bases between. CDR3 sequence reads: CASSLDPSYEQYV. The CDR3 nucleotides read TGTGCCAGCAGCTTAGACCCTTCTTACGAGCAGTACGTC.

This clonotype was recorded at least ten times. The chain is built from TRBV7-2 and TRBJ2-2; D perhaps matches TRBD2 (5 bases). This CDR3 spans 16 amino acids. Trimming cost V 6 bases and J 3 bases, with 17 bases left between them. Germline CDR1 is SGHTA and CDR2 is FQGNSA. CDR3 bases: TGTGCCAGCAGGCGTGACCCCGGGATCTACACCGGGGAGCTGTTTTTT. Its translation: CASRRDPGIYTGELFF.

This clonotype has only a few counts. The CDR3 DNA follows: TGTGCTAGTGGTTTGTTCGGGACAGGGTACACCGGGGAGCTGTTTTTT. Amino acids: CASGLFGTGYTGELFF. This sequence joins TRBV12-5 and TRBJ2-2; the match to TRBD1 covers 9 bases. The germline V gene encodes CDR1 LGHNT and CDR2 FRNRAP. The junction had 4 bases not matched to a gene; V was cut back by 2 bases and J by 3 bases. The CDR3 loop spans 16 amino acids.

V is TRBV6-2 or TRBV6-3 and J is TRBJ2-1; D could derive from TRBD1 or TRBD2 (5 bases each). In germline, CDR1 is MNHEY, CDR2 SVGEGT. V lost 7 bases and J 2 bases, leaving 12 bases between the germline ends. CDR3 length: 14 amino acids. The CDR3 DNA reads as TGTGCCAGCATCCCGGGGACGGCCTACAATGAGCAGTTCTTC. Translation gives CASIPGTAYNEQFF.

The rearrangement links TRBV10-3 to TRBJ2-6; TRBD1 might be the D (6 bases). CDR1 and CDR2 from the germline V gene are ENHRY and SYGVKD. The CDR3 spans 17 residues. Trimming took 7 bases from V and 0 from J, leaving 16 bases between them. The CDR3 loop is CAITKGTIYSGANVLTF. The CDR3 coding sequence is TGTGCCATCACCAAAGGGACAATTTACTCTGGGGCCAACGTCCTGACTTTC.

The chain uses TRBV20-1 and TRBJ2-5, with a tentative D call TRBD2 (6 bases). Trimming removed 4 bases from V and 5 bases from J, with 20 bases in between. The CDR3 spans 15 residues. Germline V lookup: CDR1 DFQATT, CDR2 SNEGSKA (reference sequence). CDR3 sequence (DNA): TGCAGTGCTACCCCACCGGGGGTCACCTGGGAGACCCAGTACTTC. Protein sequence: CSATPPGVTWETQYF.